The clone carrying this T cell receptor beta chain was counted many times. The CDR3 has 15 residues. V shed 6 bases and J 7 bases; nucleotides not matched to a gene: 11. This entry is derived from a study of early T cells in non-severe SARS-CoV-2 infection. Overall study context: Investigators sequenced bulk RNA drawn from unsorted whole blood, and chains remained unpaired.

TCRdb reanalysed the 5' RACE reads using MiXCR and keeps one entry per CDR3 protein. The table has 25,000 to 30,000 distinct CDR3 sequences, 4.4% seen once. This chain joins TRBV12-3 or TRBV12-4 and TRBJ2-2, with TRBD1 identical over 7 bases. Specimen: whole blood. The source is an adult who was a healthcare worker with PCR-confirmed SARS-CoV-2 infection or an uninfected control (not recorded which). The CDR3 here is CASSRRQGRSGELFF. CDR3 DNA: TGTGCCAGCAGCCGTCGACAGGGAAGGAGCGGGGAGCTGTTTTTT.